The 10 T cell receptor beta chains in this list originate from one sample, sequenced in a study of blood T cell repertoires in COVID-19. Profiling relied on immunoSEQ multiplex PCR, and the TCRdb table lists in-frame clones only, not all of them. Of approximately 200,000 clones detected, approximately 82% appear once; the ten largest clones hold 6.9%. The sample consisted of peripheral blood. Receptor source: a human donor with acute or convalescent COVID-19. The donor label of this sample is uncertain.

The chain carries TRBV29-1 and TRBJ1-3, with D hard to call. V was trimmed by 4 bases and J by 0 bases, leaving 7 bases between them. The germline CDR1 and CDR2 sequences are SQVTM and ANQGSEA. The CDR3 runs to 13 residues. The CDR3 is CSVAESSGNTIYF. CDR3 bases: TGCAGCGTTGCGGAGAGCTCTGGAAACACCATATATTTT.

The gene calls are TRBV11-3 and TRBJ2-7; 7 bases fit TRBD2. V dropped 4 bases and J dropped 2; count of bases not matched to a gene: 5. The CDR3 runs to 14 residues. Germline V CDR1 and CDR2: SGHNT, YENEEA. CDR3 coding DNA: TGTGCCAGCAGCTCGTCCGGGACTACCTACGAGCAGTACTTC. It encodes CASSSSGTTYEQYF.

V gene TRBV9 combines with J gene TRBJ1-1, with TRBD1 as a possible D gene (5 bases). Germline V gene lookup returns CDR1 SGDLS and CDR2 YYNGEE. V gave up 2 bases and J gave up 4 bases, with 6 bases separating them. CDR3 length: 12 amino acids. The CDR3, as DNA: TGTGCCAGCAGCGTGGGGGGCACTGAAGCTTTCTTT. Translated, it gives CASSVGGTEAFF.

The gene calls are TRBV5-4 and TRBJ1-1; 8 nucleotides align to TRBD1. Germline loops: CDR1 SGHNT, CDR2 YYREEE (reference sequence). This CDR3 contains 14 residues. J lost 0 bases, V lost 4 bases, and 2 bases had no gene match. The DNA for the CDR3 is TGTGCCAGCAGCGTGGACAGGGTGAACACTGAAGCTTTCTTT. Amino acids: CASSVDRVNTEAFF. The entire variable domain, with the rest obtained from reference TRBV5-4 and TRBJ1-1, is as follows: ETGVTQSPTHLIKTRGQQVTLRCSSQSGHNTVSWYQQALGQGPQFIFQYYREEENGRGNFPPRFSGLQFPNYSSELNVNALELDDSALYLCASSVDRVNTEAFFGQGTRLTVV.

The genes are TRBV6-5 and TRBJ2-2; D is unclear. V was shortened by 6 bases and J by 1 base, with 9 bases between the two germline ends. Germline CDR1 is MNHEY and CDR2 is SVGAGI. The CDR3 extends over 14 amino acids. The CDR3 reads CASSPYLNTGELFF. The CDR3 region has the DNA TGTGCCAGCAGCCCCTACTTGAACACCGGGGAGCTGTTTTTT.

This chain joins TRBV24-1 and TRBJ2-1; D assignment may be TRBD1 or TRBD2 (9 bases each). The CDR3 is 22 residues long. Germline CDR1 is KGHDR and CDR2 is SFDVKD. Trimming removed 1 base at V and 6 bases at J, with 33 bases between. CDR3 nucleotides: TGTGCCACCAGTGATTTAATTAACCCTACAGGGGGCGCGACTAGCGGAAGCAATGAGCAGTTCTTC. It specifies CATSDLINPTGGATSGSNEQFF.

The genes are TRBV6-5 and TRBJ2-5; 8 bases match TRBD2. Losses at the gene ends were 6 bases for V and 4 bases for J; bases not matched to a gene: 7. The germline V gene has CDR1 MNHEY and CDR2 SVGAGI. The CDR3 loop spans 14 amino acids. The CDR3 bases are TGTGCCAGCAGGGCCGGAGCGGGGGTAGAGACCCAGTACTTC. Protein product: CASRAGAGVETQYF.

V is TRBV3-1 (or the pseudogene TRBV3-2) and J is TRBJ2-7; D unclear. The CDR3 spans 11 residues. V was clipped by 0 bases and J by 6 bases, with 3 bases between them. Per the germline V gene, CDR1 is LGHDT and CDR2 is YNNKEL (reference sequence). CDR3 sequence: CASSQESEQYF. For the CDR3, the DNA is TGTGCCAGCAGCCAAGAGAGCGAGCAGTACTTC.

The chain carries TRBV5-1 and TRBJ2-1, with a weak D call TRBD2 (6 bases). Germline V gene sequence: CDR1 SGHRS, CDR2 YFSETQ. The CDR3 extends over 15 amino acids. Trimming pared 0 bases from V and 2 bases from J, leaving 9 bases between. Written as DNA, the CDR3 is TGCGCCAGCAGCTTGGGTGCTAGCGCCTACAATGAGCAGTTCTTC. It encodes CASSLGASAYNEQFF.

This clone was seen many times. The chain joins TRBV20-1 to TRBJ2-7; D remains unclear. CDR1 DFQATT and CDR2 SNEGSKA come from the germline V gene (reference sequence). The CDR3 contains 15 residues. Trimming left V 3 bases short and J 2 bases short, with 17 bases between. The CDR3: CSASHPNGNPYEQYF. CDR3 DNA sequence: TGCAGTGCTAGTCATCCGAATGGCAATCCCTACGAGCAGTACTTC.